This T cell receptor (beta chain) stems from a study of blood T cell repertoires in COVID-19. Per the germline V gene, CDR1 is SGDLS and CDR2 is YYNGEE. The CDR3 has 17 residues. The germline V and J ends were trimmed by 2 bases and 1 base, with 16 bases remaining between them. While infection was still active, Seattle patients were enrolled and then followed longitudinally. Profiling relied on immunoSEQ multiplex PCR, and the TCRdb table lists in-frame clones only, not all of them. Of 410,000 or so clones listed, 75% to 90% are singletons. The sequenced material came from peripheral blood. The V gene is TRBV9, the J gene TRBJ1-3; tentatively, D is TRBD1 (5 bases). The sequence was collected from a woman between 40 and 55 years old with COVID-19, enrolled during active disease. CDR3 coding DNA: TGTGCCAGCAGCGTTGACTCCTGGGGCAGGTCTGGAAACACCATATATTTT. Translation: CASSVDSWGRSGNTIYF.